Listed here is a single TCR beta chain. This entry comes from a study of blood T cell repertoires in COVID-19. At the level of the study: Whether acute or convalescent, the COVID-19 samples came from the United States, Italy and Spain. PBMCs, B-cell-depleted T cells, or T cells provided the cDNA or gDNA that made up the material.

In the source study's methods: Nucleated cell counts were estimated from reference gene primer amplification. The data were produced by immunoSEQ multiplex PCR, yet TCRdb's version contains in-frame clones alone and is incomplete. The V and J calls and the clone size are those of that table, but D and trimming were determined from the DNA. The profile shows 120,000 to 150,000 clones, approximately 89% of them singletons. Germline CDR1 and CDR2: DFQATT and SNEGSKA (reference sequence). This CDR3 spans 17 amino acids. The junction had 13 bases not matched to a gene; V was cut back by 3 bases and J by 9 bases.

This sequence was found in a human donor in a cohort sampled during active COVID-19. The chain couples TRBV20-1 to TRBJ2-1; TRBD2 aligns across 14 bases. The sample was peripheral blood. CDR3 DNA: TGCAGTGCTAGTGCGGGACTAGCGGGGGTGATTGGTGGTGAGCAGTTCTTC. It translates to CSASAGLAGVIGGEQFF.